Listed below are T cell receptor beta chains from one sample, sequenced in a study of post-analysis software for immune sequencing data. TCRdb called the PCR reads again in MiXCR, with one record for every CDR3 protein. The sample yields fewer than 850,000 distinct CDR3 sequences, 30% seen once. The source material was blood. These TCRs come from a girl between 5 and 17 years old with multiple sclerosis. The CDR3 runs from the conserved cysteine through the conserved F or W. The order of the fields is V gene, J gene, D gene, clone size, CDR3 DNA, CDR3 protein. The D gene is left open where the match is weak. Size values are once, few and many counts, or a class for expanded clones, and some rows have none.

v_call: TRBV2
j_call: TRBJ2-1
d_call: TRBD2
clone_size: .
cdr3_nt: TGTCAAAACTCGGGGACTAGCAGTCTGGTTGAGCAGTTCTTC
cdr3_aa: CQNSGTSSLVEQFF

v_call: TRBV20-1
j_call: TRBJ2-1
d_call: .
clone_size: .
cdr3_nt: TGCAGTGCCCGTCGGCCTGCCGGCTACAATGAGCAGTTCTTC
cdr3_aa: CSARRPAGYNEQFF

v_call: TRBV6-1
j_call: TRBJ2-5
d_call: .
clone_size: .
cdr3_nt: TGTGCCAGCAGCTCCGGGCAGGGGTATTTGGAGACCCAGTACTTC
cdr3_aa: CASSSGQGYLETQYF

v_call: TRBV29-1
j_call: TRBJ2-5
d_call: .
clone_size: .
cdr3_nt: TGCAGCGGCAGAATAGGGGAGACCCAGTACTTC
cdr3_aa: CSGRIGETQYF

v_call: TRBV6-6
j_call: TRBJ1-2
d_call: TRBD1
clone_size: .
cdr3_nt: TGTGCCAGCGGGACAGGGGGCGGCTACACCTTC
cdr3_aa: CASGTGGGYTF

v_call: TRBV20-1
j_call: TRBJ2-7
d_call: .
clone_size: .
cdr3_nt: TGCAGTGCTCGACAGGGGAGGGTCTACGAGCAGTACTTC
cdr3_aa: CSARQGRVYEQYF

v_call: TRBV20-1
j_call: TRBJ2-1
d_call: .
clone_size: .
cdr3_nt: TGCAGTGCTAGAATCTTCGGCGGAAGCTCCTACAATGAGCAGTTCTTC
cdr3_aa: CSARIFGGSSYNEQFF

v_call: TRBV28
j_call: TRBJ2-1
d_call: TRBD2
clone_size: few
cdr3_nt: TGTGCCAGCAGTCCGGGGACTAGTGGAGGGGATGAGCAGTTCTTC
cdr3_aa: CASSPGTSGGDEQFF

v_call: TRBV29-1
j_call: TRBJ1-4
d_call: TRBD1
clone_size: .
cdr3_nt: TGCAGCGTGGGACAGGCAACTAATGAAAAACTGTTTTTT
cdr3_aa: CSVGQATNEKLFF

v_call: TRBV7-2
j_call: TRBJ1-4
d_call: TRBD1
clone_size: .
cdr3_nt: TGTGCCAGCAGCGGACAGGGCGGAACTAATGAAAAACTGTTTTTT
cdr3_aa: CASSGQGGTNEKLFF

v_call: TRBV19
j_call: TRBJ2-5
d_call: .
clone_size: .
cdr3_nt: TGTGCCAGTTCCCGAAGGGGAGAGGGCAATGAGCAGTACTTC
cdr3_aa: CASSRRGEGNEQYF

v_call: TRBV28
j_call: TRBJ2-1
d_call: .
clone_size: few
cdr3_nt: TGTGCCAGCAAAATGTCCAGGGGGGGCGGGAGATTTGGCAATGAGCAGTTCTTC
cdr3_aa: CASKMSRGGGRFGNEQFF

v_call: TRBV7-2
j_call: TRBJ2-1
d_call: .
clone_size: .
cdr3_nt: TGTGCCAGCAGCTTAGTGGGACTCCAGATTTACAATGAGCAGTTCTTC
cdr3_aa: CASSLVGLQIYNEQFF

v_call: TRBV7-9
j_call: TRBJ2-4
d_call: TRBD1
clone_size: few
cdr3_nt: TGTGCCAGCAGCTTACCTACAGGGGGAGGTCTAACCAAAAACATTCAGTACTTC
cdr3_aa: CASSLPTGGGLTKNIQYF

v_call: TRBV12-5
j_call: TRBJ1-2
d_call: .
clone_size: .
cdr3_nt: TGTGCTAGTGGTTCGCCGGGTCGTAATGGCTACACCTTC
cdr3_aa: CASGSPGRNGYTF

v_call: TRBV5-1
j_call: TRBJ1-1
d_call: .
clone_size: .
cdr3_nt: TGCGCCAGCAGCTCCGGGAAGCCGAACACTGAAGCTTTCTTT
cdr3_aa: CASSSGKPNTEAFF

v_call: TRBV10-3
j_call: TRBJ2-7
d_call: TRBD1
clone_size: few
cdr3_nt: TGTGCCTCACATGGGACAGCGTACGAGCAGTACTTC
cdr3_aa: CASHGTAYEQYF

v_call: TRBV7-2
j_call: TRBJ2-1
d_call: .
clone_size: .
cdr3_nt: TGTGCCAGCAGCCCCCACGGCGTCTCGTGGGAGCAGTTCTTC
cdr3_aa: CASSPHGVSWEQFF

v_call: TRBV28
j_call: TRBJ2-7
d_call: TRBD2
clone_size: few
cdr3_nt: TGTGCCAGCAGGGAAGCGGGAGGACGGTACGAGCAGTACTTC
cdr3_aa: CASREAGGRYEQYF

v_call: TRBV29-1
j_call: TRBJ2-7
d_call: .
clone_size: few
cdr3_nt: TGCAGCGTTGTGGCTTCCGTCTCCTACGAGCAGTACTTC
cdr3_aa: CSVVASVSYEQYF

v_call: TRBV5-1
j_call: TRBJ2-2
d_call: .
clone_size: few
cdr3_nt: TGCGCCAGCAGCGAGGTCTCAAGAGTCGCCGGGGAGCTGTTTTTT
cdr3_aa: CASSEVSRVAGELFF

v_call: TRBV29-1
j_call: TRBJ2-1
d_call: TRBD1
clone_size: few
cdr3_nt: TGCAGCGTTGAAGAATCAGGGGGCAATGAGCAGTTCTTC
cdr3_aa: CSVEESGGNEQFF

v_call: TRBV4-2
j_call: TRBJ2-6
d_call: TRBD1
clone_size: .
cdr3_nt: TGTGCCAGCAGCCAACGCGGGGCCAGGGAGACAGGGGTGGCTACATCTGGGGCCAACGTCCTGACTTTC
cdr3_aa: CASSQRGARETGVATSGANVLTF

v_call: TRBV5-6
j_call: TRBJ1-1
d_call: .
clone_size: .
cdr3_nt: TGTGCCAGCAGCTTAGTTCGGTTGCCTGAAGCTTTCTTT
cdr3_aa: CASSLVRLPEAFF

v_call: TRBV7-2
j_call: TRBJ2-7
d_call: .
clone_size: few
cdr3_nt: TGTGCCAGCAGCTTAGCTGGGGGGCCACAGTACGAGCAGTACTTC
cdr3_aa: CASSLAGGPQYEQYF

v_call: TRBV15
j_call: TRBJ2-3
d_call: .
clone_size: .
cdr3_nt: TGTGCCACCAGTTCCCCTAACAGGGCTAGCACAGATACGCAGTATTTT
cdr3_aa: CATSSPNRASTDTQYF

v_call: TRBV15
j_call: TRBJ2-7
d_call: .
clone_size: .
cdr3_nt: TGTGCCACCAGCGGGGACCCGTCGTACGAGCAGTACTTC
cdr3_aa: CATSGDPSYEQYF

v_call: TRBV20-1
j_call: TRBJ1-2
d_call: .
clone_size: .
cdr3_nt: TGCAGTGCTAGTCTGGCAGGGGCCTATGGCTACACCTTC
cdr3_aa: CSASLAGAYGYTF

v_call: TRBV29-1
j_call: TRBJ1-1
d_call: .
clone_size: .
cdr3_nt: TGCAGCGTTGGGGCTGCCCTCGTGGGTGAAGCTTTCTTT
cdr3_aa: CSVGAALVGEAFF

v_call: TRBV20-1
j_call: TRBJ2-1
d_call: .
clone_size: few
cdr3_nt: TGCAGTGCTAGAGTTGGGAGGTCCAATGAGCAGTTCTTC
cdr3_aa: CSARVGRSNEQFF

v_call: TRBV20-1
j_call: TRBJ2-5
d_call: .
clone_size: .
cdr3_nt: TGCAGTGCCCATTTTAAGACCCAGTACTTC
cdr3_aa: CSAHFKTQYF

v_call: TRBV5-1
j_call: TRBJ2-5
d_call: TRBD2
clone_size: few
cdr3_nt: TGCGCCAGCAGCTTGGAGCGGGGGGCCCAGAAGACCCAGTACTTC
cdr3_aa: CASSLERGAQKTQYF

v_call: TRBV15
j_call: TRBJ1-6
d_call: .
clone_size: few
cdr3_nt: TGTGCCACCAGCAGCAGAAGACAGGATAATTCACCCCTCCACTTT
cdr3_aa: CATSSRRQDNSPLHF

v_call: TRBV9
j_call: TRBJ1-1
d_call: .
clone_size: .
cdr3_nt: TGTGCCAGCAGCAACCCGGGATTGGAAGCTTTCTTT
cdr3_aa: CASSNPGLEAFF

v_call: TRBV4-1
j_call: TRBJ1-4
d_call: TRBD1
clone_size: .
cdr3_nt: TGCGCCAGCAGCCAAGCGACAGGGCTGGTGGGAAAACTGTTTTTT
cdr3_aa: CASSQATGLVGKLFF

v_call: TRBV7-2
j_call: TRBJ1-2
d_call: .
clone_size: .
cdr3_nt: TGTGCCAGCAGCGCGCGAGCGGCACTACGGGATGGCTACACCTTC
cdr3_aa: CASSARAALRDGYTF

v_call: TRBV29-1
j_call: TRBJ2-2
d_call: .
clone_size: .
cdr3_nt: TGCAGCGTCGGGGGGAACACCGGGGAGCTGTTTTTT
cdr3_aa: CSVGGNTGELFF

v_call: TRBV4-2
j_call: TRBJ2-1
d_call: TRBD1
clone_size: few
cdr3_nt: TGTGCCAGCAGCCTTAACCAGCGGAGACAGGGGCCTTACAATGAGCAGTTCTTC
cdr3_aa: CASSLNQRRQGPYNEQFF

v_call: TRBV12-3/TRBV12-4
j_call: TRBJ2-3
d_call: .
clone_size: many
cdr3_nt: TGTGCCAGCAGCATCCAGACAGCCATCACAGATACGCAGTATTTT
cdr3_aa: CASSIQTAITDTQYF

v_call: TRBV5-1
j_call: TRBJ2-1
d_call: TRBD2
clone_size: few
cdr3_nt: TGCGCCAGCAGCTTGGCACTAGCGGGAGGGTTCAATGAGCAGTTCTTC
cdr3_aa: CASSLALAGGFNEQFF

v_call: TRBV5-1
j_call: TRBJ1-1
d_call: .
clone_size: .
cdr3_nt: TGCGCCAGCAGTCGAGAGGGATCGACTGAAGCTTTCTTT
cdr3_aa: CASSREGSTEAFF

v_call: TRBV7-2
j_call: TRBJ2-3
d_call: TRBD2
clone_size: few
cdr3_nt: TGTGCCAGCAGCTTAGGCCTAGCGGGGGGCGGCACAGATACGCAGTATTTT
cdr3_aa: CASSLGLAGGGTDTQYF

v_call: TRBV19
j_call: TRBJ1-6
d_call: TRBD1
clone_size: .
cdr3_nt: TGTGCCAGTAGTACCGGACAGGGGTGGTCACCCCTCCACTTT
cdr3_aa: CASSTGQGWSPLHF

v_call: TRBV20-1
j_call: TRBJ1-2
d_call: .
clone_size: .
cdr3_nt: TGCAGTGCTAGAGATCGGAATCTAATGACAGCGCTTAACTATGGCTACACCTTC
cdr3_aa: CSARDRNLMTALNYGYTF

v_call: TRBV6-5
j_call: TRBJ1-5
d_call: .
clone_size: few
cdr3_nt: TGTGCCAGCCGAAGAAAGGTCGATCAGCCCCAGCATTTT
cdr3_aa: CASRRKVDQPQHF

v_call: TRBV28
j_call: TRBJ1-5
d_call: TRBD1
clone_size: .
cdr3_nt: TGTGCCAGCAGTTTAGGTGACAGGGATGTTCAGCCCCAGCATTTT
cdr3_aa: CASSLGDRDVQPQHF

v_call: TRBV5-6
j_call: TRBJ1-1
d_call: .
clone_size: .
cdr3_nt: TGTGCCAGCACTTATCGGCCGGAGGACACTGAAGCTTTCTTT
cdr3_aa: CASTYRPEDTEAFF

v_call: TRBV20-1
j_call: TRBJ1-2
d_call: .
clone_size: few
cdr3_nt: TGCAGTGCCAGTACTAACTATGGCTACACCTTC
cdr3_aa: CSASTNYGYTF

v_call: TRBV6-6
j_call: TRBJ1-4
d_call: .
clone_size: .
cdr3_nt: TGTGCCAGCAGTACCGGGAGCGAAAAACTGTTTTTT
cdr3_aa: CASSTGSEKLFF

v_call: TRBV10-3
j_call: TRBJ1-1
d_call: .
clone_size: .
cdr3_nt: TGTGCCATCAGTGGAAGGGATAACACTGAAGCTTTCTTT
cdr3_aa: CAISGRDNTEAFF

v_call: TRBV27
j_call: TRBJ1-1
d_call: .
clone_size: .
cdr3_nt: TGTGCCAGCAGTCACGCATGGGACACTGAAGCTTTCTTT
cdr3_aa: CASSHAWDTEAFF

v_call: TRBV5-8
j_call: TRBJ2-5
d_call: TRBD1
clone_size: .
cdr3_nt: TGTGCCAGCAGCACAGGACAGGGATTCGAGACCCAGTACTTC
cdr3_aa: CASSTGQGFETQYF

v_call: TRBV20-1
j_call: TRBJ1-5
d_call: .
clone_size: .
cdr3_nt: TGCAGTGCTGACCCCGGGGCAGACAATCAGCCCCAGCATTTT
cdr3_aa: CSADPGADNQPQHF

v_call: TRBV7-9
j_call: TRBJ1-2
d_call: TRBD1
clone_size: .
cdr3_nt: TGTGCCAGCAGCTCTCCCCGGGACAGGGGGCAGCATGGCTACACCTTC
cdr3_aa: CASSSPRDRGQHGYTF

v_call: TRBV7-9
j_call: TRBJ2-3
d_call: .
clone_size: many
cdr3_nt: TGTGCCAGCAACAGGGGCACAGATACGCAGTATTTT
cdr3_aa: CASNRGTDTQYF

v_call: TRBV20-1
j_call: TRBJ2-3
d_call: TRBD2
clone_size: .
cdr3_nt: TGCAGTGCATCAGGGACTAGCGGGAGCACAGATACGCAGTATTTT
cdr3_aa: CSASGTSGSTDTQYF

v_call: TRBV11-2
j_call: TRBJ2-1
d_call: TRBD2
clone_size: once
cdr3_nt: TGTGCCAGCAGCTCATCAGCGGGAGTGAATGAGCAGTTCTTC
cdr3_aa: CASSSSAGVNEQFF